A selection of T cell receptor beta chains follows, all from one sample in a study of T cell changes during pregnancy in multiple sclerosis. The protocol was immunoSEQ multiplex PCR, while the TCRdb copy is restricted to in-frame clones and leaves out a portion. Among 35,000 or so clones listed, about 89% were seen once. This sample comprised CD8+ T cells from peripheral blood mononuclear cells, obtained in the third trimester of pregnancy. The receptors shown here come from a female donor with multiple sclerosis, enrolled in a pregnancy study. Each CDR3 is given with its conserved first and last residue. The D gene is left open where the match is weak. Size is omitted from some rows. Given values are once, few, many or a class for expanded clones.

J gene: TRBJ1-1; clone size: once; V gene: TRBV9; D gene: NA; CDR3 length: 15; CDR3 DNA: TGTGCCAGCAGCCCACAATGGGAGACGAACACTGAAGCTTTCTTT; CDR3 protein: CASSPQWETNTEAFF
J gene: TRBJ2-1; clone size: NA; V gene: TRBV7-9; D gene: TRBD2; CDR3 length: 15; CDR3 DNA: TGTGCCAGCAGCGCCGGGACTAGCGGTTTTTATGAGCAGTTCTTC; CDR3 protein: CASSAGTSGFYEQFF
J gene: TRBJ2-7; clone size: NA; V gene: TRBV2; D gene: TRBD1; CDR3 length: 14; CDR3 DNA: TGTGCCAGCAGTTTCGGGACAGGTTACAGCGAGCAGTACTTC; CDR3 protein: CASSFGTGYSEQYF
J gene: TRBJ2-3; clone size: NA; V gene: TRBV6-6; D gene: TRBD1; CDR3 length: 15; CDR3 DNA: TGTGCCAGCAGTTTCGGGACATCAGGGGGAGATACGCAGTATTTT; CDR3 protein: CASSFGTSGGDTQYF
J gene: TRBJ1-2; clone size: few; V gene: TRBV11-2; D gene: TRBD1; CDR3 length: 13; CDR3 DNA: TGTGCCAGCAGCTTAGGGACAGGATTCGGCTACACCTTC; CDR3 protein: CASSLGTGFGYTF
J gene: TRBJ2-3; clone size: NA; V gene: TRBV9; D gene: TRBD2; CDR3 length: 14; CDR3 DNA: TGTGCCAGCAGCGTAGGAGCGGGAGGAGATACGCAGTATTTT; CDR3 protein: CASSVGAGGDTQYF
J gene: TRBJ2-1; clone size: NA; V gene: TRBV7-9; D gene: NA; CDR3 length: 15; CDR3 DNA: TGTGCCAGCAGCTTAGTAAAGACGGGGGGCGATGAGCAGTTCTTC; CDR3 protein: CASSLVKTGGDEQFF
J gene: TRBJ2-1; clone size: NA; V gene: TRBV7-9; D gene: NA; CDR3 length: 14; CDR3 DNA: TGTGCCAGCACCCCAGGGGAACTTCACAATGAGCAGTTCTTC; CDR3 protein: CASTPGELHNEQFF
J gene: TRBJ2-1; clone size: NA; V gene: TRBV5-1; D gene: NA; CDR3 length: 13; CDR3 DNA: TGCGCCAGCAGCTTCTCAGCTAGTAATGAGCAGTTCTTC; CDR3 protein: CASSFSASNEQFF
J gene: TRBJ2-5; clone size: NA; V gene: TRBV7-9; D gene: TRBD1; CDR3 length: 13; CDR3 DNA: TGTGCCAGCAGACAGGGGGCTGAAGAGACCCAGTACTTC; CDR3 protein: CASRQGAEETQYF
J gene: TRBJ1-3; clone size: NA; V gene: TRBV12-5; D gene: NA; CDR3 length: 13; CDR3 DNA: TGTGCTAGTGTCCCGCCGAGTGTAAACACCATATATTTT; CDR3 protein: CASVPPSVNTIYF
J gene: TRBJ2-1; clone size: NA; V gene: TRBV6-5; D gene: NA; CDR3 length: 15; CDR3 DNA: TGTGCCAGCAGTTTCGAACCTAGGGGAAGGGATGAGCAGTTCTTC; CDR3 protein: CASSFEPRGRDEQFF
J gene: TRBJ2-2; clone size: NA; V gene: TRBV19; D gene: NA; CDR3 length: 16; CDR3 DNA: TGTGCCAGTAGTATTATACTCGCGGGTGACAACCGGGAGCTGTTTTTT; CDR3 protein: CASSIILAGDNRELFF
J gene: TRBJ2-3; clone size: NA; V gene: TRBV27; D gene: NA; CDR3 length: 13; CDR3 DNA: TGTGCCAGTCACGGAGGACTCCTTAATACGCAGTATTTT; CDR3 protein: CASHGGLLNTQYF
J gene: TRBJ1-2; clone size: NA; V gene: TRBV27; D gene: TRBD1; CDR3 length: 14; CDR3 DNA: TGTGCCAGCAGTTTATCCGGGACAGGCGGTGGCTACACCTTC; CDR3 protein: CASSLSGTGGGYTF
J gene: TRBJ2-2; clone size: NA; V gene: TRBV6-5; D gene: NA; CDR3 length: 13; CDR3 DNA: TGTGCCAGCAGCAGCCGGGCGGGCGGGGAGCTGTTTTTT; CDR3 protein: CASSSRAGGELFF
J gene: TRBJ2-1; clone size: NA; V gene: TRBV19; D gene: TRBD1; CDR3 length: 15; CDR3 DNA: TGTGCCAGTAGTGAACAGGGGGCGGGTTACAATGAGCAGTTCTTC; CDR3 protein: CASSEQGAGYNEQFF
J gene: TRBJ1-1; clone size: NA; V gene: TRBV19; D gene: TRBD1; CDR3 length: 19; CDR3 DNA: TGTGCCAGTAGTTCGAACAGGGGGGGGATCCACTGGGGTCTGACTGAAGCTTTCTTT; CDR3 protein: CASSSNRGGIHWGLTEAFF
J gene: TRBJ1-4; clone size: NA; V gene: TRBV9; D gene: NA; CDR3 length: 15; CDR3 DNA: TGTGCCAGCAGCTCGGGGGGTCAGTATAATGAAAAACTGTTTTTT; CDR3 protein: CASSSGGQYNEKLFF
J gene: TRBJ2-1; clone size: NA; V gene: TRBV19; D gene: TRBD1; CDR3 length: 15; CDR3 DNA: TGTGCCAGTAGGATGGACAGGGGGAGACTCAATGAGCAGTTCTTC; CDR3 protein: CASRMDRGRLNEQFF
J gene: TRBJ1-1; clone size: NA; V gene: TRBV6-1; D gene: NA; CDR3 length: 15; CDR3 DNA: TGTGCCAGCAGTGAAGGGCAACGGGATGTAGAAGAAGCTTTCTTT; CDR3 protein: CASSEGQRDVEEAFF
J gene: TRBJ2-1; clone size: NA; V gene: TRBV19; D gene: NA; CDR3 length: 14; CDR3 DNA: TGTGCCAGTAAAGAGGGATCGGGGTACAATGAGCAGTTCTTC; CDR3 protein: CASKEGSGYNEQFF
J gene: TRBJ2-2; clone size: NA; V gene: TRBV6-6; D gene: NA; CDR3 length: 13; CDR3 DNA: TGTGCCAGCAGGCCAGAGAACACCGGGGAGCTGTTTTTT; CDR3 protein: CASRPENTGELFF
J gene: TRBJ1-1; clone size: few; V gene: TRBV19; D gene: NA; CDR3 length: 13; CDR3 DNA: TGTGCCAGTAGTATTTCCGTCTCCACTGAAGCTTTCTTT; CDR3 protein: CASSISVSTEAFF
J gene: TRBJ2-5; clone size: NA; V gene: TRBV11-2; D gene: TRBD1; CDR3 length: 13; CDR3 DNA: TGTGCCAGCAGCCCGACAGGGGGTGAGACCCAGTACTTC; CDR3 protein: CASSPTGGETQYF
J gene: TRBJ2-7; clone size: NA; V gene: TRBV27; D gene: TRBD1; CDR3 length: 17; CDR3 DNA: TGTGCCAGCAGTCCTAAAGGCTGGGACAGCAGCTCCTACGAGCAGTACTTC; CDR3 protein: CASSPKGWDSSSYEQYF
J gene: TRBJ1-1; clone size: NA; V gene: TRBV5-1; D gene: TRBD1; CDR3 length: 15; CDR3 DNA: TGCGCCAGCAGCTGGAGTGCCGGGACAGCGATCGAAGCTTTCTTT; CDR3 protein: CASSWSAGTAIEAFF
J gene: TRBJ1-3; clone size: NA; V gene: TRBV30; D gene: TRBD1; CDR3 length: 16; CDR3 DNA: TGTGCCTGGAGTTCTCTGGGACAGGGGACTGGAAACACCATATATTTT; CDR3 protein: CAWSSLGQGTGNTIYF
J gene: TRBJ2-7; clone size: NA; V gene: TRBV7-9; D gene: NA; CDR3 length: 14; CDR3 DNA: TGTGCCAGCAGTTCCATTTCGAGGGAACCCGAGCAGTACTTC; CDR3 protein: CASSSISREPEQYF
J gene: TRBJ2-6; clone size: NA; V gene: TRBV5-8; D gene: NA; CDR3 length: 17; CDR3 DNA: TGTGCCAGCAGCTTGGTAAGGCGGGGTGCTGGGGCCAACGTCCTGACTTTC; CDR3 protein: CASSLVRRGAGANVLTF
J gene: TRBJ2-7; clone size: NA; V gene: TRBV6-5; D gene: NA; CDR3 length: 11; CDR3 DNA: TGTGCCACTGGTAGCTTCTACGAGCAGTACTTC; CDR3 protein: CATGSFYEQYF
J gene: TRBJ2-1; clone size: NA; V gene: TRBV18; D gene: NA; CDR3 length: 12; CDR3 DNA: TGTGCCAGCTCACCTCCATACAATGAGCAGTTCTTC; CDR3 protein: CASSPPYNEQFF
J gene: TRBJ2-3; clone size: NA; V gene: TRBV7-2; D gene: TRBD2; CDR3 length: 15; CDR3 DNA: TGTGCCAGCGACCTCCTAGCGGGAGATACCGATACGCAGTATTTT; CDR3 protein: CASDLLAGDTDTQYF
J gene: TRBJ2-7; clone size: NA; V gene: TRBV6-6; D gene: TRBD1; CDR3 length: 16; CDR3 DNA: TGTGCCAGCAGAGAAACCGGACAGGGGGCGCCGGAGGAGCAGTACTTC; CDR3 protein: CASRETGQGAPEEQYF
J gene: TRBJ1-5; clone size: NA; V gene: TRBV13; D gene: NA; CDR3 length: 16; CDR3 DNA: TGTGCCAGCAGCTTAGCCCAGGGTGGCGGCAATCAGCCCCAGCATTTT; CDR3 protein: CASSLAQGGGNQPQHF
J gene: TRBJ2-1; clone size: NA; V gene: TRBV5-1; D gene: TRBD2; CDR3 length: 15; CDR3 DNA: TGCGCCAGCAGCTTGGAGGGACTAGGGTTCAATGAGCAGTTCTTC; CDR3 protein: CASSLEGLGFNEQFF
J gene: TRBJ2-1; clone size: NA; V gene: TRBV27; D gene: TRBD2; CDR3 length: 14; CDR3 DNA: TGTGCCAGCAGAAGCGGGGGGACTTACAATGAGCAGTTCTTC; CDR3 protein: CASRSGGTYNEQFF
J gene: TRBJ2-1; clone size: NA; V gene: TRBV6-4; D gene: TRBD2; CDR3 length: 16; CDR3 DNA: TGTGCCAGCAGTGGGAGACTAGCGGGGGGCCTCGATGAGCAGTTCTTC; CDR3 protein: CASSGRLAGGLDEQFF
J gene: TRBJ1-2; clone size: few; V gene: TRBV27; D gene: NA; CDR3 length: 17; CDR3 DNA: TGTGCCAGCAGTCCGACCGACGGAGTAGGTTTCCTTACTGGCTACACCTTC; CDR3 protein: CASSPTDGVGFLTGYTF
J gene: TRBJ2-4; clone size: NA; V gene: TRBV5-1; D gene: TRBD1; CDR3 length: 15; CDR3 DNA: TGCGCCAGCAGTTTGCAGGGGGCTATCGGAAACATTCAGTACTTC; CDR3 protein: CASSLQGAIGNIQYF